This T cell receptor beta chain was recovered during a study of T cell repertoires in cytomegalovirus infection. Whole-study context: An indication of both CMV infection and matching HLA type came from public TCR beta signatures. General observations from the study: The response measured ex vivo was dominated by TCR beta clonotypes (HLA-C-restricted and CMV-specific). The study identified carriers of CMV plus the relevant HLA from cumulative public TCR beta family frequency.

The CDR3 consists of 11 residues. With 8 bases removed from V and 10 bases from J, the gap between germline ends came to 12 bases. TCRdb ran MiXCR on the reads and lists one entry per CDR3 protein. The table records 250,000 to 300,000 distinct CDR3 sequences, over 15% of them present only once. In its sample, this clonotype was seen a few times. As yet, its antigen is unknown. The clonotype comes from a human donor in good health (CMV status not recorded). Some clones in this sample may be carry-over from other donors' samples. This chain connects TRBV12-3 or TRBV12-4 to TRBJ2-1; possible D gene TRBD1, 5 bases. The specimen sequenced was CD8+ T cells from PBMCs. The CDR3 coding sequence is TGTGCCAGCTCAGGTGGGGCAGAGCAGTTCTTC. This sequence encodes CASSGGAEQFF.